This T cell receptor (beta chain) was identified in a study of cytomegalovirus exposure and HLA in healthy donors (dated 2017 in TCRdb). General notes on the study: According to an earlier analysis of 550 to 750 of the donors, some 180 million T cells yielded some 110 million unique TCR beta sequences and approximately 300 Gb of sequence data. About 300 gigabases of sequencing data and 70 million to 100 million unique TCR sequences were included in an early release covering several hundred HLA-typed donors. Of the roughly 400 genotyped donors, over 70% fell in the genetic ancestry cluster associated with self-reported Caucasian donors. The study was designed to test whether signatures of past pathogen exposure could be identified by cataloging public T cell receptors. The study used immunosequencing to profile the T cell repertoires of more than 650 subjects and linked those repertoires to cytomegalovirus serostatus. In addition to the first cohort of hundreds of subjects, a separate validation cohort of over 90 different subjects was used. High-throughput TCR immunosequencing, statistical association of individual TCRs with disease status, and machine learning were combined to predict cytomegalovirus infection status. A later analysis re-analyzed previously published TCR beta repertoires from 500 to 700 donors and added high-resolution HLA genotyping to study TCR occurrence patterns. Rather than using new phenotypic data, the later analysis identified candidate immune exposures from TCR beta sequences and from how often those sequences occurred across donors. In an earlier analysis of several hundred of the donors, high-throughput TCR beta sequencing was used to judge whether each TCR beta V gene segment behaved as functional or pseudogenic. Alongside the repertoire data, information on donor age, sex, ethnicity and CMV serostatus was compiled. In a later genetic analysis, genome-wide SNP genotypes for about 60% of the 666 donors were used, and that subset was treated as a discovery cohort. Every discovery cohort repertoire had been produced on one sequencing platform. Class I and class II HLA loci were covered by the typing at four-digit resolution. Typing coverage varied by locus: about 629-640 donors for A, B, C, DRB1 and DQB1; 500 to 550 for DQA1; more than 600 for DPA1; under 490 for DPB1. About five DR-DQ haplotypes were treated as single units for association and clustering because of strong linkage in the cohort. On average, roughly 240,000 unique TCR beta nucleotide sequences were sequenced per donor among a few hundred genotyped donors of the cohort, with roughly 18% of those sequences being non-productive. Study-level results and caveats: According to a later analysis, parvovirus B19, influenza, CMV and Epstein-Barr virus appeared linked to several top co-occurrence clusters. Most CMV-associated TCR beta chains appeared to be HLA-restricted in a later analysis, and the HLA associations seemed to be driven largely by CMV exposure. According to the authors, the approach could potentially be generalized to other disease states and immunological phenotypes. Linkage disequilibrium might explain the correlated functional status among segregating V segments, but an unknown experimental factor could not be ruled out. A cluster of highly shared sequence variants was judged likely to be a technical artifact of the sequencing pipeline. Some IMGT-functional V segments, including TRBV6-2 and TRBV6-3, could not be told apart with the 87-base-pair reads, so those segments were excluded. When HLA alleles, especially DR and DQ, strongly co-occurred, TCR associations were difficult to assign to individual alleles. The classifier was reported to diagnose cytomegalovirus status with high specificity and sensitivity in both the original and validation cohorts. A few of the identified cytomegalovirus-associated TCR beta chains were confirmed in vitro to be specific for cytomegalovirus antigens. For the cohort, immune exposure information was limited to CMV serostatus. The cohort was sequenced for TCR beta chains only, and without alpha or paired-chain data the features that could be detected were limited. V-gene and J-gene trimming of TCR beta chains was associated with a missense DCLRE1C variant in a later genetic analysis, and the association was replicated in an independent cohort. Specific HLA alleles were associated with around 18,000 TCR beta sequences at a false discovery rate of 0.05 in a later analysis. Broadly in line with IMGT annotations, most TCR beta V segments showed up in productive rearrangements about 87% or about 30% of the time in an earlier analysis of approximately 600 of the donors. Most TCR sequences were observed very rarely across donors, whereas some public TCRs were present in many individuals. Sequencing depth was assumed to be roughly uniform across donors in the presence/absence analyses, though that assumption may not hold. According to a later genetic analysis, donors in an Asian-associated ancestry cluster had fewer N-insertions in productive TCRs than the approximately 650-donor mean. A total of fewer than 200 TCR beta chains were listed by the study as associated with cytomegalovirus. In a later analysis, HLA-associated TCR beta chains were found to be more clonally expanded and to have lower generation probabilities than equally common non-associated chains. In a later analysis, the rate of TCR association differed among HLA loci, with DRB1 alleles having the most associated TCRs and HLA-C alleles having the fewest. The earlier analysis of approximately 560 of the donors excluded some 15 rarely observed V segments, including chromosome 9 orphons, because counts were too low. Because some donors lacked HLA typing at each locus, the association tests relied only on the typed subset. A further reported finding was that TCR beta sequences accurately predicted the HLA-A and HLA-B alleles for most subjects in the first cohort.

The library was prepared using the immunoSEQ multiplex PCR assay. A mixture of 60 forward primers for TCR Vbeta segments and 13 reverse primers for TCR Jbeta segments was used in the multiplex PCR. The CDR3 region of rearranged TCR beta genes was amplified from genomic DNA with a multiplex PCR assay. On the Illumina HiSeq System, the amplified TCR beta libraries were sequenced as 87-base-pair reads. The original pipeline was this. A later analysis counted some 80 million unique TCR beta chains across the 700 or so repertoires, and 10 million to 12 million of these chains were shared by at least two donors. A nearest-neighbor algorithm error-corrected the raw reads and collapsed the reads into unique sequences, merging closely related sequences to remove PCR and sequencing errors. CDR3 sequences were aligned to IMGT reference sequences to assign V, D and J gene segments. For a sequence to be retained, a match of at least six nucleotides to both a V gene segment and a J gene segment was required. A rearrangement counted as productive if the CDR3 had no stop codons and remained in frame with V and J, and every other rearrangement counted as non-productive. CDR3 was defined according to IMGT convention as the region running from the second conserved V-encoded cysteine to the conserved J-encoded phenylalanine. In an earlier analysis of around 570 of the donors, sequences lacking an unambiguous match to a single V gene segment were excluded. An earlier analysis of approximately 590 of the donors called V segments functional above 56.7% productive rearrangements and segregating when the between-donor standard deviation exceeded 5%. To diagnose cytomegalovirus status from the catalog of TCR beta chain sequences, a statistical classification framework was built. In a later analysis, TCR nucleotide sequences were compared against IMGT/GENE-DB human TR gene sequences so that V and J genes could be assigned. The TCRdist pipeline was used in a later analysis to assign CDR3 sequences and most-parsimonious VDJ recombination scenarios. In a later analysis, each TCR beta chain was defined by its CDR3 amino acid sequence together with its V-gene family, and reads without a unique V-gene family were excluded. In a later analysis, 450 to 600 highly shared, low-generation-probability nucleotide sequences were removed to address suspected cross-contamination and a sequencing artifact. In a later analysis, a clonal expansion index was calculated for each public chain from normalized within-repertoire ranks of inferred template counts. Generation probabilities in a later analysis came from a VDJ recombination model fitted to out-of-frame rearrangements, and those results were checked against IGoR. In a later analysis, hypergeometric tests were used to score TCR-TCR, TCR-HLA and TCR-CMV co-occurrence, with a repertoire-size bias correction applied to TCR pairs. In a later analysis, false discovery rates were estimated by permuting HLA or CMV assignments 20 times. In a later analysis, co-occurring TCRs were grouped using DBSCAN, and TCRdist sequence similarity was added for clustering within HLA-allele-positive subsets. Repertoires with fewer than 30,000 or more than 120,000 public chains were left out of co-occurrence clustering, as were about five repertoires with anomalous nucleotide sharing. TCRdb limited this immuneACCESS table to in-frame rearrangements with V and J called. A share of clones is missing; checked studies link under half to unresolved V genes, and the rest is unexplained. V, J and clone size reflect that table, while D and trimming were determined from the DNA. This sample comprises approximately 250,000 clones, roughly 84% of them detected only once. The top ten constitute about 0.25% of the sample.

Points on this clone: Its specific antigen is unknown. No much larger clone is present one base from it, and per-base qualities are unavailable.

The CDR3 numbers 14 residues from cysteine through phenylalanine. Left in the record is the CDR3 DNA by itself, 42 bases read in frame from the first base. V is pruned by 4 bases and J by 11 bases, leaving 13 bases of the junction without a gene match. CDR1 and CDR2, looked up from the germline V gene, are SNHLY and FYNNEI. In total, roughly 670 healthy bone marrow donors made up the cohort. All cohort members were sampled while nominally healthy, although unrecorded immune exposures were likely present. The donor tested CMV seronegative, placing the donor among the approximately 360 seronegative members of the cohort. A peripheral blood sample was provided by each donor, and peripheral blood mononuclear cells were used for TCR beta sequencing. Genomic DNA extraction from the blood cell samples was performed with the Qiagen DNeasy Blood Extraction Kit.

This receptor was identified in a girl under 10 years old in good health and CMV-seronegative. Input material: PBMCs. The chain links TRBV2 with TRBJ1-1, with 7 middle bases fitting TRBD1. The CDR3 protein is CASSVEGGVLDAFF. Read as DNA, the sequence is TGTGCCAGCAGTGTTGAAGGGGGCGTTCTGGATGCTTTCTTT.